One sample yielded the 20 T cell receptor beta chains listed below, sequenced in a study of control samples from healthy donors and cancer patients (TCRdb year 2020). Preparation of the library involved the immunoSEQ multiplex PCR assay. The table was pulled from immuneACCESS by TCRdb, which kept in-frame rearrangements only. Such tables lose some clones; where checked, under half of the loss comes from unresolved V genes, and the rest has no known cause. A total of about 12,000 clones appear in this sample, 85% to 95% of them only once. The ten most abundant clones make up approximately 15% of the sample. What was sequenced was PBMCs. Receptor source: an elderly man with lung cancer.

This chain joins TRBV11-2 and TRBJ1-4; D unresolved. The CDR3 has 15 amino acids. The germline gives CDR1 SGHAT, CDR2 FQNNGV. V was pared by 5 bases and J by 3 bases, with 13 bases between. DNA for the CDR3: TGTGCCAGCAGCCCACTTGGGGAGGCTAATGAAAAACTGTTTTTT. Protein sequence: CASSPLGEANEKLFF.

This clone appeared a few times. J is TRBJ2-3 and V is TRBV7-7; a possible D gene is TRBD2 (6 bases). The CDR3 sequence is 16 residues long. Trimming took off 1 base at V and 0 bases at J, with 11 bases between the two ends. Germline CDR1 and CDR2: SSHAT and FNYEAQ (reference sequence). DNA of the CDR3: TGTGCCAGCAGCTTAGGGAATAGCGGAAGCACAGATACGCAGTATTTT. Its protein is CASSLGNSGSTDTQYF.

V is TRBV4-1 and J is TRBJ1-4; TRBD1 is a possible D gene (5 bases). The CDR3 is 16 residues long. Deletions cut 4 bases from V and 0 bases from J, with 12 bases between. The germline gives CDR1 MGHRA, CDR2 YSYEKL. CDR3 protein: CASSPPGTATNEKLFF. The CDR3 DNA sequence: TGCGCCAGCAGCCCCCCCGGGACGGCAACTAATGAAAAACTGTTTTTT.

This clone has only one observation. This chain's CDR3 is CASSSQERTEKLFF. CDR3 coding DNA: TGTGCCAGCAGCTCACAGGAAAGGACTGAAAAACTGTTTTTT. The chain carries TRBV3-1 (or the pseudogene TRBV3-2) and TRBJ1-4; maybe TRBD1 (5 bases). This CDR3 contains 14 residues. V was trimmed by 5 bases and J by 7 bases, leaving 14 bases between them. The V gene's germline CDR1 is LGHDT and CDR2 YNNKEL (reference sequence).

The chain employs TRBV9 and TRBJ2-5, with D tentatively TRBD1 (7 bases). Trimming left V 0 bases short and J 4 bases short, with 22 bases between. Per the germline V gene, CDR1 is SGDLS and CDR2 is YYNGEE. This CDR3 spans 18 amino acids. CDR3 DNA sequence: TGTGCCAGCAGCGTAGGGAGGGGGACAGACCACTCAAGAGAGACCCAGTACTTC. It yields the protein CASSVGRGTDHSRETQYF.

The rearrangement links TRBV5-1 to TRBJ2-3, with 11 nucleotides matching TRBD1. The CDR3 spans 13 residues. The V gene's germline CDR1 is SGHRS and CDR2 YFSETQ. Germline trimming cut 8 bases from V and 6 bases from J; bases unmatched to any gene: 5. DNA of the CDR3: TGCGCCAGTGGGACAGGGGGGGACGATACGCAGTATTTT. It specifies CASGTGGDDTQYF.

This chain's CDR3 is CASSGTGQPTNEKLFF. CDR3 nucleotide sequence: TGTGCCAGTAGTGGGACAGGACAGCCAACTAATGAAAAACTGTTTTTT. The chain carries TRBV19 and TRBJ1-4; TRBD1 agrees at 8 bases. Germline values: CDR1 LNHDA, CDR2 SQIVND (reference sequence). V gave up 5 bases and J gave up 0 bases; unmatched junction bases: 5. The CDR3 extends over 16 amino acids.

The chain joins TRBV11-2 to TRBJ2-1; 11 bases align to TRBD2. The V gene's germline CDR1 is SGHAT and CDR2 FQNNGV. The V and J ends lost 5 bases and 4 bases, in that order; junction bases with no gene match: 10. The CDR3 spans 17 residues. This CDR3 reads CASSVIAGGPRYNEQFF. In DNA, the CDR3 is TGTGCCAGCAGCGTAATAGCGGGGGGGCCTAGGTACAATGAGCAGTTCTTC.

The CDR3 loop reads CASKGGGNTIYF. The CDR3 nucleotides are TGCGCCAGCAAGGGCGGGGGAAACACCATATATTTT. The rearrangement uses TRBV5-1 and TRBJ1-3; no reliable D call. Germline V gives CDR1 SGHRS, CDR2 YFSETQ. The CDR3 length is 12 residues. V lost 6 bases and J lost 4, with 8 bases in between.

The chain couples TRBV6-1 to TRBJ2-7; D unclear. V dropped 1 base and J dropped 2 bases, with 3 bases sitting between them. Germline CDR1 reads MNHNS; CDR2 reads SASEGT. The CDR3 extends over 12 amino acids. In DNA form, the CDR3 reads TGTGCCAGCAGTGAAGGAGCCTACGAGCAGTACGTC. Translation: CASSEGAYEQYV.

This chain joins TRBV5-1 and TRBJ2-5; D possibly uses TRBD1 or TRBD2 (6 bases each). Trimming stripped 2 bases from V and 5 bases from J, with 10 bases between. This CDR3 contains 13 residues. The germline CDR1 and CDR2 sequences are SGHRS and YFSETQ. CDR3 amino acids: CASSLRGVETQYF. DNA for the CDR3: TGCGCCAGCAGCTTAAGGGGGGTGGAGACCCAGTACTTC.

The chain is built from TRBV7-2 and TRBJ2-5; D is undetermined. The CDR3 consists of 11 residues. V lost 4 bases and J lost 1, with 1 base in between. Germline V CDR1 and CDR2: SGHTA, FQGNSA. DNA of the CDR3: TGTGCCAGCAGCTCCCAAGAGACCCAGTACTTC. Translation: CASSSQETQYF.

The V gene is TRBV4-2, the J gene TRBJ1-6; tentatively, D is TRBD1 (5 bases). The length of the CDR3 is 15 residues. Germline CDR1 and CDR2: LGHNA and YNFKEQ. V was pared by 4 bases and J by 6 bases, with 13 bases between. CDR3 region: CASSPGTGVNSPLHF. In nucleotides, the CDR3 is TGTGCCAGCAGCCCTGGAACAGGCGTTAATTCACCCCTCCACTTT.

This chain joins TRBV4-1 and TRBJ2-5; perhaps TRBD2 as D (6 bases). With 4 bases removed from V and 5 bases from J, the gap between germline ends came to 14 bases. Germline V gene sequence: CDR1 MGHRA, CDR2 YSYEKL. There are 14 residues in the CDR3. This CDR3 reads CASSRPGGVETQYF. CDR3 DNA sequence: TGCGCCAGCAGCCGCCCCGGAGGGGTTGAGACCCAGTACTTC.

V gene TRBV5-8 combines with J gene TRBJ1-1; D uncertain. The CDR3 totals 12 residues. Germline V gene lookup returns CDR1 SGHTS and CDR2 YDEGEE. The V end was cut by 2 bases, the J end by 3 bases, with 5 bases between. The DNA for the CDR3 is TGTGCCAGCAGCTTTTGGTACACTGAAGCTTTCTTT. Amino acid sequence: CASSFWYTEAFF.

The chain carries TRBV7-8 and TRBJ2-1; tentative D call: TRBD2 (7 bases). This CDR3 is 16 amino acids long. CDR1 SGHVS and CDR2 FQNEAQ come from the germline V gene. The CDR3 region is CACGRGTESSYNEQFF. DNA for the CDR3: TGTGCGTGTGGGAGGGGGACCGAAAGCTCCTACAATGAGCAGTTCTTC.

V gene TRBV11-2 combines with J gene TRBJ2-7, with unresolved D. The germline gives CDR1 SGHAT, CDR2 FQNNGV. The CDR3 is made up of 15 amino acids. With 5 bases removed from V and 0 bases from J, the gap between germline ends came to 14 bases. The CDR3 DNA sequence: TGTGCCAGCAGCCCCCCGGGCAGGTCCTCCTACGAGCAGTACGTC. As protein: CASSPPGRSSYEQYV.

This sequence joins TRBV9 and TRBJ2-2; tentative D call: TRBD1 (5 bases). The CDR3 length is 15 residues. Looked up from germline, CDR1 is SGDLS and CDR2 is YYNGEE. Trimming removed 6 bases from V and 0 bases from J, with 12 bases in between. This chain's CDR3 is CASTKGPTNTGELFF. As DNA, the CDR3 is TGTGCCAGCACAAAGGGGCCAACGAACACCGGGGAGCTGTTTTTT. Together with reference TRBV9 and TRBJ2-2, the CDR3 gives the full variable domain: DSGVTQTPKHLITATGQRVTLRCSPRSGDLSVYWYQQSLDQGLQFLIQYYNGEERAKGNILERFSAQQFPDLHSELNLSSLELGDSALYFCASTKGPTNTGELFFGEGSRLTVL.

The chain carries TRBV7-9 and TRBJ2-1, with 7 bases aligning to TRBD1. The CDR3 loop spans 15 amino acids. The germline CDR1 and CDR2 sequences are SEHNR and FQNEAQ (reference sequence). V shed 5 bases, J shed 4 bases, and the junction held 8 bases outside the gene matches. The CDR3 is CASSVTGVRYNEQFF. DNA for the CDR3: TGTGCCAGCAGCGTAACAGGGGTGAGGTACAATGAGCAGTTCTTC.

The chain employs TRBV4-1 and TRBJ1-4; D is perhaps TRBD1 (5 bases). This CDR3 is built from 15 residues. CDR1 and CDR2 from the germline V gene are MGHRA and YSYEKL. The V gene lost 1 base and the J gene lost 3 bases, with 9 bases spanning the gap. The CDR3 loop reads CASSQGRGANEKLFF. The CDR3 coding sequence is TGCGCCAGCAGCCAAGGGAGGGGAGCTAATGAAAAACTGTTTTTT.